The TCR beta chain under discussion was sequenced for a study of T cells in Graves' hyperthyroidism and ophthalmopathy. Turning to the study itself: Peripheral blood was obtained at initial diagnosis, preceding any treatment.

With V trimmed by 2 bases and J by 4 bases, 1 base remained unmatched. This CDR3 contains 13 residues. Study findings and constraints: Prediction of ophthalmopathy progression came a median around 6.1 months pre-onset. Stable hyperthyroidism and ophthalmopathy were separated using 13 V-J signatures. Researchers found most expanded thyroid clonotypes above 0.001 in blood as well.

What was amplified from RNA transcripts were TCR beta CDR3 regions. The HTBI set primed first-round TCR CDR3 RT-PCR. TCRdb re-derived calls from the multiplex PCR reads in MiXCR, one entry per CDR3 protein. The table lists 220,000 or so distinct CDR3 sequences, 16% of them singletons, with approximately 30% in the top ten. This clonotype has at least ten counts. Its antigen remains unknown. The rearrangement uses TRBV12-3 or TRBV12-4 and TRBJ2-7; TRBD2 matches at 8 bases. This clonotype was sampled from a woman younger than 30 with Graves' ophthalmopathy. Sequencing input: blood. In DNA form, the CDR3 reads TGTGCCAGCAGTTTATCGGGGGGGTACGAGCAGTACTTC. Amino acids: CASSLSGGYEQYF.